The clone carrying this T cell receptor beta chain came up many times. The target antigen is unknown. Germline assignment: CDR1 KGHDR and CDR2 SFDVKD. Trimming took 3 bases from V and 3 from J; bases not matched to a gene: 6. The CDR3 totals 16 residues. The data were obtained in a study of blood T cells in healthy people across ages. The use of a sample-barcoded 5' primer and a J-beta primer mix characterized a second PCR of about 7 to 12 cycles. A single record per CDR3 protein comes from TCRdb applying MiXCR to the 5' RACE reads. The sample gives over 600,000 distinct CDR3 sequences, about 61% of which show up once; roughly 26% is in the top ten. PBMCs, at least 6.5 million per sample, were isolated. The amount of total RNA extracted per sample was at least 5.5 micrograms. Study-wide findings and caveats: There were more naive CD4+ cells and higher diversity in long-lived donors than in aged donors.

The sequenced sample was blood. V gene TRBV24-1 combines with J gene TRBJ2-5; 10 bases agree with TRBD1. The TCR originated in a man aged 35 to 55 in good health. CDR3 nucleotides: TGTGCCACCAGTGATACCGGGACAGGGGTCAAAGAGACCCAGTACTTC. Translating it yields CATSDTGTGVKETQYF.